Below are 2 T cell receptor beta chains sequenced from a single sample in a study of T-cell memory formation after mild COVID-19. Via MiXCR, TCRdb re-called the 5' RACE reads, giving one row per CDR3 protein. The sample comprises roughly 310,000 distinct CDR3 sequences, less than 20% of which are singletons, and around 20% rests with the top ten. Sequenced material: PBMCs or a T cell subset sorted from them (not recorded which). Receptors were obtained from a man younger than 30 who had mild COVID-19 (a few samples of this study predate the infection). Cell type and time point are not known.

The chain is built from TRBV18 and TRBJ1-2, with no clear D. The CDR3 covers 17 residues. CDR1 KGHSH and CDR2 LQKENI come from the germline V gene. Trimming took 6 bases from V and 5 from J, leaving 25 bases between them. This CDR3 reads CASSHLAEGEAAYGYTF. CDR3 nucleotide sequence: TGTGCCAGCTCTCATTTAGCAGAGGGTGAGGCAGCGTATGGCTACACCTTC.

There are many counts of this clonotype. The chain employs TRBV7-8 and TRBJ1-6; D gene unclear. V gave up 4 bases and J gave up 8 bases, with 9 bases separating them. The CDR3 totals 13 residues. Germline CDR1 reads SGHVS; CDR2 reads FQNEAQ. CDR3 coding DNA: TGTGCCAGCAGCTACAACAGCGATTCACCCCTCCACTTT. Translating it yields CASSYNSDSPLHF.